Presented here are 3 T cell receptor beta chains from one specimen sequenced in a study of cytomegalovirus exposure and HLA in healthy donors. PCR was performed using 60 Vbeta and 13 Jbeta primers. Measured with immunoSEQ multiplex PCR; TCRdb has only the in-frame clones, and not every one. Here the sample table reports approximately 68,000 clones. The sequenced material came from PBMCs. The receptors originated from a female donor in good health and CMV-seropositive.

The chain combines TRBV2 with TRBJ1-5, with 9 bases fitting TRBD1. V trimming: 5 bases; J trimming: 6 bases; junction bases outside the gene matches: 8. The CDR3 is 15 residues long. Germline values: CDR1 SNHLY, CDR2 FYNNEI. The CDR3 sequence: CASSPRDRVSQPQHF. The CDR3 bases are TGTGCCAGCAGTCCCAGGGACAGGGTTTCTCAGCCCCAGCATTTT.

The chain combines TRBV19 with TRBJ1-1; D gene uncertain. CDR1 LNHDA and CDR2 SQIVND come from the germline V gene (reference sequence). V dropped 7 bases and J dropped 2 bases, with 8 bases sitting between them. This CDR3 comprises 12 residues. CDR3 in amino acids: CASTRANTEAFF. The CDR3 DNA is TGTGCCAGTACTAGAGCTAACACTGAAGCTTTCTTT.

The J gene is TRBJ2-2, the V gene TRBV5-1, with 16 bases fitting TRBD2. The CDR3 sequence is 18 residues long. CDR1 SGHRS and CDR2 YFSETQ come from the germline V gene. V lost 4 bases and J lost 5; bases outside the gene matches: 8. The CDR3 nucleotides read TGCGCCAGCAGCACTACCCTGGGACTAGCGGGAGGGACCGGGGAGCTGTTTTTT. The encoded protein is CASSTTLGLAGGTGELFF.